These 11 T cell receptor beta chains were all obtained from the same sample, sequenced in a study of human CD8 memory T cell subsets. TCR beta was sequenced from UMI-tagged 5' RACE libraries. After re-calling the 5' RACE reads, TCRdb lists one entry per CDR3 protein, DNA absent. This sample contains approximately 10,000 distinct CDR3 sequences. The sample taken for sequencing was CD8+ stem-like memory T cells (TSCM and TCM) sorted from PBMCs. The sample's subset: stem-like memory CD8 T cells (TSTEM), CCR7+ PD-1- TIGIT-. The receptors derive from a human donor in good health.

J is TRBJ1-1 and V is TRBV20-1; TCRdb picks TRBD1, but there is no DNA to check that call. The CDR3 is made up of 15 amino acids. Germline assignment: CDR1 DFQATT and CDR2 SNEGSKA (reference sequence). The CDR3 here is CSAPNPGQGNSEAFF.

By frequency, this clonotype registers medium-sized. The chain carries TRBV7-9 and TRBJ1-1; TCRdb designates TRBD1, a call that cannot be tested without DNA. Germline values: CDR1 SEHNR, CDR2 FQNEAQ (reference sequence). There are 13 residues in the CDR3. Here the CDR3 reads CASSFGQGTEAFF.

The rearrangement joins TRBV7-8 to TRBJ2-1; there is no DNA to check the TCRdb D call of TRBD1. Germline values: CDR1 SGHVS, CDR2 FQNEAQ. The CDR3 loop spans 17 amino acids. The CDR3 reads CASSFPLSGNTYNEQFF.

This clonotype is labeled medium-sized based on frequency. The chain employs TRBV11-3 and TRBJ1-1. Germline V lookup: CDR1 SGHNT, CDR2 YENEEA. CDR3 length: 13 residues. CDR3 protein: CASSLALNTEAFF.

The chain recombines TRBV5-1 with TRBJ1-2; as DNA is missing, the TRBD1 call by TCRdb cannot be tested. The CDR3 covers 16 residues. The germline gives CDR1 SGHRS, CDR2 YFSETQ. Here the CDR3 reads CASSLAAGRGVEGYTF.

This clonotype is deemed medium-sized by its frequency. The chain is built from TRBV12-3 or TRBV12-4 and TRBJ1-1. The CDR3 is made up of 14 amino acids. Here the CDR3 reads CASSFPTMNTEAFF.

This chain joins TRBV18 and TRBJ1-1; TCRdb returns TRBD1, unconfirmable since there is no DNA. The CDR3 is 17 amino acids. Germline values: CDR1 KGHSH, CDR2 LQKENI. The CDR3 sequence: CASSPDRVLISNTEAFF.

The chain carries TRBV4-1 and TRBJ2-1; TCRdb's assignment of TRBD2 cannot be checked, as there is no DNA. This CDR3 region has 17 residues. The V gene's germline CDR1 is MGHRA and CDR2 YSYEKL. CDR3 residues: CASSQDGTSGFYNEQFF.

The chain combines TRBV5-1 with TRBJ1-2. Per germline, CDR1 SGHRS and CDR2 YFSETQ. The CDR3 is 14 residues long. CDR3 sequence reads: CASSEEVSNYGYTF.

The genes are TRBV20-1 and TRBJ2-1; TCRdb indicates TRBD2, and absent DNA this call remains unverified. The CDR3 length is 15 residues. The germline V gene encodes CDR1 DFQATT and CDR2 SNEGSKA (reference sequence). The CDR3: CSARTSGGAWNEQFF.

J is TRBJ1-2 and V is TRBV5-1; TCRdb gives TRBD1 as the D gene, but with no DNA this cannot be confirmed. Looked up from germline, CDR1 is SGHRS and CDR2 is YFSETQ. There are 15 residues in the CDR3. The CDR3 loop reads CASSLPLGTGEGYTF. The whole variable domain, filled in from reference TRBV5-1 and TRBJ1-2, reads KAGVTQTPRYLIKTRGQQVTLSCSPISGHRSVSWYQQTPGQGLQFLFEYFSETQRNKGNFPGRFSGRQFSNSRSEMNVSTLELGDSALYLCASSLPLGTGEGYTFGSGTRLTVV.